This TCR beta chain was identified in a study of blood T cell repertoires in COVID-19. Study information: Samples taken during acute and convalescent COVID-19 were collected in the United States, Italy and Spain.

Looked up from germline, CDR1 is LGHDT and CDR2 is YNNKEL (reference sequence). V lost 1 base and J lost 0, with 6 bases in between. The CDR3 is 14 amino acids. The authors' processing: Estimation of nucleated cell counts relied on the amplification of reference gene primers. Sequencing used immunoSEQ multiplex PCR; TCRdb keeps in-frame clones, though not all of them. V and J calls and clone size are those listed in that table; D and trimming were worked out from the DNA. The sample includes some 340,000 clones, about four fifths of them seen just once. Participant reports of clinical history set cohort assignment. Recovered participants had two consecutive negative NP/OP PCR tests, healthcare professional clearance, or symptom resolution.

Sequenced input: PBMCs or T cells enriched from blood (not recorded which). The chain joins TRBV3-1 (or the pseudogene TRBV3-2) to TRBJ1-1, with TRBD1 as a possible D gene (5 bases). The sequence was obtained from a woman between 45 and 65 years old who had recovered from COVID-19. DNA for the CDR3: TGTGCCAGCAGCCAAGGACAGATGAACACTGAAGCTTTCTTT. Amino acid sequence: CASSQGQMNTEAFF.